This TCR beta chain stems from a study of shared clonotypes between healthy human individuals. At the level of the study: The donors, two women and a few men, were aged 18 to 49. Findings of the study overall: Against clonotypes common to all four donors, non-shared ones had lower generation probabilities. It was anticipated that sequencing depth would influence how many clonotypes donors shared.

Germline V gives CDR1 MNHEY, CDR2 SMNVEV (reference sequence). The CDR3 is 15 amino acids. Trimming took 3 bases from V and 4 from J; bases not matched to a gene: 9. The authors' processing: ImmunoSEQ supplied junction-only sequences lacking quality scores, so filtering was different. Only in-frame clones appear in the TCRdb table, and some are missing; sequencing was by immunoSEQ multiplex PCR. The V and J calls and clone size come from that table; D and trimming were worked out from the DNA. The data hold a few million clones, with 90% to 95% observed a single time. To note about this clone: The antigen is not known.

The source of this sequence is a young man in good health. Some clones in this sample may be carry-over from other donors' samples. V gene TRBV27 combines with J gene TRBJ2-7; TRBD1 matches 7 bases. Specimen: naive CD4+ T cells from PBMCs. As for subset: CD45RA+ positively selected. The CDR3 here is CASSLGETGMYEQYF. As DNA, the CDR3 is TGTGCCAGCAGTTTGGGGGAGACAGGGATGTACGAGCAGTACTTC.